A single sample is the source of the 2 T cell receptor beta chains below, sequenced in a study of cytotoxic CD8 clonotypes in ibrutinib-treated CLL. Some clones are missing from TCRdb's copy, which holds only in-frame ones; the method was immunoSEQ multiplex PCR. Of 130,000 to 150,000 clones listed, 79% are singletons. The sample was PBMCs, taken after 12 months of ibrutinib treatment. The receptors derive from a human donor with chronic lymphocytic leukemia.

This clone was picked up a small number of times. This sequence joins TRBV19 and TRBJ1-1, with D perhaps matching TRBD1 (5 bases). The ends were cut back, 3 bases at V and 2 bases at J, with 16 bases in the middle. Germline CDR1 is LNHDA and CDR2 is SQIVND (reference sequence). The CDR3 is 16 residues long. CDR3 amino acids: CASSIGATEINTEAFF. The CDR3 DNA follows: TGTGCCAGTAGTATCGGGGCGACAGAAATAAACACTGAAGCTTTCTTT. The variable domain in full, with the rest retrieved from reference TRBV19 and TRBJ1-1, is DGGITQSPKYLFRKEGQNVTLSCEQNLNHDAMYWYRQDPGQGLRLIYYSQIVNDFQKGDIAEGYSVSREKKESFPLTVTSAQKNPTAFYLCASSIGATEINTEAFFGQGTRLTVV.

The chain has TRBV28 and TRBJ1-3, with a weak D call TRBD1 (5 bases). Germline V gene sequence: CDR1 MDHEN, CDR2 SYDVKM. Trimming cost V 6 bases and J 0 bases, with 12 bases left between them. The CDR3 runs to 15 residues. In nucleotides, the CDR3 is TGTGCCAGCAGCGGGGCAGGGACCTCTGGAAACACCATATATTTT. The encoded protein is CASSGAGTSGNTIYF.